Listed below are T cell receptor beta chains from one sample, sequenced in a study of response to subunit inactivated influenza vaccine. TCRdb re-analysed the RT-PCR reads in MiXCR, keeping a single row per CDR3 protein. The sample includes about 190,000 distinct CDR3 sequences, under 15% of them seen just once. The source material was CD8+ T cells sorted from PBMCs, sampled around 5 days after vaccination. The origin of the receptors is a man aged 50-60 years who received an inactivated influenza vaccine. Each CDR3 is given with its conserved first and last residue. The D gene is left open where the match is weak. For some rows the clone size is stated as once, few or many, or as a class when expanded; others skip it.

V gene	D gene	clone size	J gene	CDR3 DNA	CDR3 protein
TRBV11-2	NA	many	TRBJ2-1	TGTGCCAGCAGGCAGGGGATAATGAGACATGAGCAGTTCTTC	CASRQGIMRHEQFF
TRBV10-3	NA	NA	TRBJ2-5	TGTGCCACGCGGGTCCAAGAGACCCAGTACTTC	CATRVQETQYF
TRBV15	NA	few	TRBJ2-4	TGTGCCACCAGCGGCCTGAGGACTTTAGATGGCAAAAACATTCAGTACTTC	CATSGLRTLDGKNIQYF
TRBV5-1	NA	few	TRBJ2-1	TGCGCCAGCAGCTTCCCCGGGGCAGGGTCCTACAATGAGCAGTTCTTC	CASSFPGAGSYNEQFF
TRBV2	TRBD1	NA	TRBJ2-1	TGTGCCAGCAGTGAAGCATGGACAGGGTTGGACAATGAGCAGTTCTTC	CASSEAWTGLDNEQFF
TRBV6-1	TRBD1	few	TRBJ2-1	TGTGCCAGCAGACCCGGGACAGGGGATATCGGTGAGCAGTTCTTC	CASRPGTGDIGEQFF
TRBV7-8	NA	few	TRBJ1-1	TGTGCCAGCAGCAGTGGGACAACAAACACTGAAGCTTTCTTT	CASSSGTTNTEAFF
TRBV20-1	TRBD1	few	TRBJ1-3	TGCAGTGCTACGGGCCTCCGGGACAGGCAAAGCTTCTCTGGAAACACCATATATTTT	CSATGLRDRQSFSGNTIYF
TRBV7-2	TRBD2	NA	TRBJ2-1	TGTGCCAGCAGCCCAGAACGACTAGCGGGGACCAATGAGCAGTTCTTC	CASSPERLAGTNEQFF
TRBV6-5	TRBD1	many	TRBJ2-7	TGTGCCAGCAGTTTGGGGGACAGGGAGTCGTACGAGCAGTACTTC	CASSLGDRESYEQYF
TRBV24-1	NA	few	TRBJ2-1	TGTGCCACCAGTGATTTCGGGAGCGATGAGCAGTTCTTC	CATSDFGSDEQFF
TRBV4-1	NA	few	TRBJ1-1	TGCGCCAGCAGCCAGAGCCCCGGTGGAGGGGGCACTGAAGCTTTCTTT	CASSQSPGGGGTEAFF
TRBV28	NA	NA	TRBJ1-5	TGTGCCAGCAGACAGGGCCAGAATAGCAATCAGCCCCAGCATTTT	CASRQGQNSNQPQHF
TRBV24-1	NA	few	TRBJ2-5	TGTGCCACCAGTGACGCGGTCACGGAGACCCAGTACTTC	CATSDAVTETQYF
TRBV7-3	TRBD1	NA	TRBJ2-5	TGTGCCAGCAGCTCAAAGGGGACAGGGGGTTCGGAGACCCAGTACTTC	CASSSKGTGGSETQYF
TRBV6-5	TRBD1	NA	TRBJ2-1	TGTGCCAGCAGTGTACTCATGCCGACAGGGTCAATGTACAATGAGCAGTTCTTC	CASSVLMPTGSMYNEQFF
TRBV4-2	NA	many	TRBJ1-1	TGTGCCAGCAGCAATCAGGGGAGAAGAATGAACACTGAAGCTTTCTTT	CASSNQGRRMNTEAFF
TRBV4-3	NA	NA	TRBJ2-5	TGCGCCAGCAGCCAAGATACCGCCCCCGAAAAGGAGACCCAGTACTTC	CASSQDTAPEKETQYF
TRBV15	NA	few	TRBJ1-2	TGTGCCACCAGCAGAGAGGTCAGCACAGCGATATCTAACTATGGCTACACCTTC	CATSREVSTAISNYGYTF
TRBV7-8	TRBD1	NA	TRBJ1-4	TGTGCCAGCAGCCCAGGGGGGAACGTAGGGGAAAAACTGTTTTTT	CASSPGGNVGEKLFF
TRBV5-6	NA	few	TRBJ2-7	TGTGCCAGCAGCTTGGCGTACGCCGGGACCATATCCTACGAGCAGTACTTC	CASSLAYAGTISYEQYF
TRBV12-3/TRBV12-4	NA	NA	TRBJ1-5	TGTGCCAGCAGATCCTCCACAGGGAATCAGCCCCAGCATTTT	CASRSSTGNQPQHF
TRBV27	NA	NA	TRBJ1-1	TGTGCCAGCAGTTTATGGGCGGCGTTGGACACTGAAGCTTTCTTT	CASSLWAALDTEAFF
TRBV3-1	NA	NA	TRBJ2-3	TGTGCCAGCAGCGCTGTCATGGATACGCAGTATTTT	CASSAVMDTQYF
TRBV12-3/TRBV12-4	NA	few	TRBJ1-5	TGTGCCAGCAGTTTTGAGGCAGCCATATATAGCAATCAGCCCCAGCATTTT	CASSFEAAIYSNQPQHF
TRBV10-3	NA	NA	TRBJ2-1	TGTGCCATCAGTGAAGGGGTCTACAATGAGCAGTTCTTC	CAISEGVYNEQFF
TRBV7-6	TRBD1	few	TRBJ2-7	TGTGCCAGCAGCGGACAGGGCTATCCCTACGAGCAGTACTTC	CASSGQGYPYEQYF
TRBV4-1	TRBD1	few	TRBJ1-5	TGCGCCAGCAGCCAAGATAGGACAGGCGGACAGCCCCAGCATTTT	CASSQDRTGGQPQHF
TRBV4-2	NA	NA	TRBJ2-1	TGTGCCAGCAGCCCCGGGCTCCGCTTCTCCTACAATGAGCAGTTCTTC	CASSPGLRFSYNEQFF
TRBV6-1	TRBD1	NA	TRBJ2-3	TGTGCCAGCACCGATGCCGGGACAGGGGGCACAGATACGCAGTATTTT	CASTDAGTGGTDTQYF
TRBV29-1	NA	few	TRBJ2-3	TGCAGCGTTGATTTGGGGACGGACACAGATACGCAGTATTTT	CSVDLGTDTDTQYF
TRBV5-8	NA	NA	TRBJ2-4	TGTGCCAGCAGCTTGGGAGATAGCGGAAACATTCAGTACTTC	CASSLGDSGNIQYF
TRBV19	TRBD2	NA	TRBJ2-2	TGTGCCAGTAGTCTTAGCGGGAGGGCCGTCGGGGAGCTGTTTTTT	CASSLSGRAVGELFF
TRBV7-9	TRBD1	NA	TRBJ2-7	TGTGCCACCTCCGGGACAGGGGGCTACGAGCAGTACTTC	CATSGTGGYEQYF
TRBV20-1	NA	NA	TRBJ2-5	TGCAGTGCTACCCAGGTGGGAGGTCAAGAGACCCAGTACTTC	CSATQVGGQETQYF
TRBV23-1	NA	few	TRBJ2-7	TGCGCCCAGTGGGTGGGGGAGCCCTACGAGCAGTACTTC	CAQWVGEPYEQYF
TRBV27	TRBD1	few	TRBJ2-7	TGTGCCAGCGGCCTGACAGGGCCCGAGCAGTACTTC	CASGLTGPEQYF
TRBV27	NA	NA	TRBJ2-6	TGTGCCAGCAGTTTAATTCCCCCACTATCTGGGGCCAACGTCCTGACTTTC	CASSLIPPLSGANVLTF
TRBV7-6	TRBD2	few	TRBJ2-1	TGTGCCAGCTCCTGGGGAGGGACCGGGGTCCATGAGCAGTTCTTC	CASSWGGTGVHEQFF
TRBV4-1	NA	few	TRBJ2-7	TGCGCCAGCAGCCAAGAGGTTGCGGAAGTAGGATTACTATACGAGCAGTACTTC	CASSQEVAEVGLLYEQYF
TRBV28	TRBD1	few	TRBJ1-1	TGTGCCAGCAGTTTAACCCTCGACAGGGAAGGGGGTGAAGCTTTCTTT	CASSLTLDREGGEAFF